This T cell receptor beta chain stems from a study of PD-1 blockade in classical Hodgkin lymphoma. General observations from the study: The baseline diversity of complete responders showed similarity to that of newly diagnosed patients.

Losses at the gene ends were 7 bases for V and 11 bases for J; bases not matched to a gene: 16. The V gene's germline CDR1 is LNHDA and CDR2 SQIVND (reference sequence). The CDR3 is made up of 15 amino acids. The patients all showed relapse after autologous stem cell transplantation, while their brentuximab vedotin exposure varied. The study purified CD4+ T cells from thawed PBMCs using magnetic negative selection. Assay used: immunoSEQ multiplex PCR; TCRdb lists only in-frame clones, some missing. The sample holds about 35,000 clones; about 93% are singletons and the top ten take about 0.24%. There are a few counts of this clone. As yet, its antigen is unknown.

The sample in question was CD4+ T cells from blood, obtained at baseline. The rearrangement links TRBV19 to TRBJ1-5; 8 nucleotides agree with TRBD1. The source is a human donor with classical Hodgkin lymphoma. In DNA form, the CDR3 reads TGTGCCAGTAACCCCGGACAGGGCGTTGGCGTATCCCAGCATTTT. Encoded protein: CASNPGQGVGVSQHF.